The T cell receptor (beta chain) under discussion was sequenced for a study of human T cells and chemical hapten exposure. About the study: The scalp of each patient received a weekly diphenylcyclopropenone dose for the full approximately 26-week study. Women made up most patients, who had alopecia areata, totalis or universalis.

Time point described: patch test 3, about 24 weeks after DPC sensitization. Treatment described: therapeutic diphenylcyclopropenone sensitization with weekly scalp DPC. Trimming removed 4 bases at V and 3 bases at J, with 15 bases between. The length of the CDR3 is 16 residues. Germline V lookup: CDR1 LGHNA, CDR2 YSLEER. In its sample, this clonotype was seen a few times. In the original processing: Samples had a median of 95,638 TCRs, ranging 23,224 to 690,600. TCRdb called the RACE reads again in MiXCR, with one record for every CDR3 protein. For this entry, the V and J calls and clone size follow TCRdb and not the study's own pipeline. This sample yields tens of thousands of distinct CDR3 sequences, of which around 10% are seen a single time; 1.4% belongs to the top ten.

Sample: whole blood, taken in connection with sensitization to the hapten diphenylcyclopropenone (DPC). The chain combines TRBV4-3 with TRBJ1-4, with D tentatively TRBD1 (5 bases). This clonotype originated in a woman between 45 and 65 years old with alopecia areata. Some clones in this sample may be carry-over from other donors' samples. CDR3 DNA sequence: TGCGCCAGCAGCCCCCTAAGCCGGGGGGCTAATGAAAAACTGTTTTTT. As protein: CASSPLSRGANEKLFF.